The 3 T cell receptor beta chains below all came from one sample that was sequenced in a study of blood T cells in healthy people across ages. PCR was performed a second time for about 7 to 12 cycles using a sample-barcoded 5' primer and a J-beta primer mix. A single record per CDR3 protein comes from TCRdb applying MiXCR to the 5' RACE reads. The repertoire holds 700,000 to 850,000 distinct CDR3 sequences, with about 37% as singletons. The sample consisted of blood. These receptors originate from a man aged 18-30 years in good health.

The chain carries TRBV4-2 and TRBJ2-3; 9 bases are a match to TRBD2. CDR1 is LGHNA, CDR2 YNFKEQ, per germline. The CDR3 is 17 amino acids. V dropped 5 bases and J dropped 2; count of bases not matched to a gene: 11. CDR3 nucleotides: TGTGCCAGCAGCTCCCAAGCGGGGGGCTCAGTCACAGATACGCAGTATTTT. Protein: CASSSQAGGSVTDTQYF.

In its sample, this clonotype was seen a few times. One base away lies a much larger clone, so this may be a sequencing read error. The genes are TRBV12-3 or TRBV12-4 and TRBJ1-6; D gene ambiguous. Trimming took 5 bases from V and 9 from J, leaving 11 bases between them. The CDR3 contains 13 residues. The DNA of the CDR3 is TGTGCCAGCAGTGTAGGGAGTGGTTCACCCCTCCACTTT. This codes for CASSVGSGSPLHF.

The chain carries TRBV5-6 and TRBJ2-5, with 9 nucleotides matching TRBD2. The CDR3 sequence is 16 residues long. Trimming took 4 bases from V and 4 from J; bases not matched to a gene: 11. Germline-derived CDR1 and CDR2 are SGHDT and YYEEEE. The CDR3 bases are TGTGCCAGCAGCCTAGCGGGGCCAGATGTCACAGAGACCCAGTACTTC. Translated, it gives CASSLAGPDVTETQYF.